The 22 T cell receptor beta chains in this list originate from one sample, sequenced in a study of blood T cell repertoires in COVID-19. Using immunoSEQ multiplex PCR, the repertoire was profiled, and TCRdb retains in-frame clones only, with some absent. The data hold some 30,000 clones, with around 90% observed a single time. Material for sequencing was peripheral blood. The receptor set was obtained from a human donor in a cohort sampled during active COVID-19.

The J gene is TRBJ1-3, the V gene TRBV5-1; D is ambiguous. Between the trimmed V and J ends, which lost 1 base and 2 bases, there was a span of 10 bases. This CDR3 is 15 amino acids long. From germline, CDR1 is SGHRS and CDR2 YFSETQ. The CDR3 nucleotides read TGCGCCAGCAGCTTGAATTGGGAGGCTGGAAACACCATATATTTT. This encodes CASSLNWEAGNTIYF.

The V call is TRBV28, the J call TRBJ2-2; 12 bases agree with TRBD2. This CDR3 region has 15 residues. Germline V lookup: CDR1 MDHEN, CDR2 SYDVKM. Germline trimming cut 6 bases from V and 5 bases from J; bases unmatched to any gene: 4. Here the CDR3 reads CASSLAGGQTGELFF. In DNA form, the CDR3 reads TGTGCCAGCAGCCTAGCGGGGGGGCAAACCGGGGAGCTGTTTTTT.

V and J are TRBV28 and TRBJ1-1, with a possible D match to TRBD1 (6 bases). The CDR3 totals 14 residues. Germline CDR1 MDHEN, CDR2 SYDVKM. The V and J ends lost 2 bases and 10 bases respectively, with 17 bases between them. Written as DNA, the CDR3 is TGTGCCAGCAGTTTAGGGGGGGCATATACAGTAGCTTTCTTT. The encoded protein is CASSLGGAYTVAFF.

The rearrangement uses TRBV3-1 (or the pseudogene TRBV3-2) and TRBJ2-5; D is unclear. V was pared by 1 base and J by 5 bases, with 8 bases between. From germline, CDR1 is LGHDT and CDR2 YNNKEL (reference sequence). CDR3 length: 13 residues. This chain's CDR3 is CASSQGVRETQYF. The DNA of the CDR3 is TGTGCCAGCAGCCAAGGTGTCCGGGAGACCCAGTACTTC.

The rearrangement links TRBV5-6 to TRBJ1-4, with D possibly TRBD1 on 5 matching bases. The germline V and J ends were trimmed by 1 base and 8 bases, with 12 bases remaining between them. The germline V gene has CDR1 SGHDT and CDR2 YYEEEE. The CDR3 runs 14 residues. The CDR3 loop is CASSLRQGGEKLFF. CDR3 coding DNA: TGTGCCAGCAGCTTGAGGCAGGGAGGCGAAAAACTGTTTTTT.

This clone was recorded only once. The V gene is TRBV4-1, the J gene TRBJ2-5; 9 nucleotides line up with TRBD2. The CDR3 runs 16 residues. Trimming cost V 0 bases and J 5 bases; bases outside gene matches: 7. Germline CDR1 reads MGHRA; CDR2 reads YSYEKL. CDR3 residues: CASSQDRGGGGETQYF. As DNA, the CDR3 is TGCGCCAGCAGCCAAGATAGGGGCGGGGGGGGCGAGACCCAGTACTTC.

CDR3 nucleotide sequence: TGCGCCAGCAGCCAAGATCACGGTATCAATCAGCCCCAGCATTTT. Its translation is CASSQDHGINQPQHF. The chain employs TRBV4-3 and TRBJ1-5, with unresolved D. There are 15 residues in the CDR3. CDR1 is LGHNA and CDR2 is YSLEER in the germline V gene. V lost 0 bases and J 3 bases, leaving 9 bases between the germline ends.

This clone has a handful of counts. In nucleotides, the CDR3 is TGCGCCAGCAGCCCAGGACTAGCGGGGGCCTACGAGCAGTACTTC. Protein product: CASSPGLAGAYEQYF. The V call is TRBV4-3, the J call TRBJ2-7; TRBD2 matches at 13 bases. Germline CDR1 and CDR2: LGHNA and YSLEER. The V gene end was trimmed by 4 bases and the J gene end by 2 bases; junction bases not matched to a gene: 2. The CDR3 has 15 residues.

The chain is built from TRBV15 and TRBJ2-1, with 7 bases identical to TRBD1. Per the germline V gene, CDR1 is LNHNV and CDR2 is YYDKDF (reference sequence). Trimming took 2 bases from V and 5 from J; bases not matched to a gene: 9. CDR3 length: 16 residues. CDR3 sequence (DNA): TGTGCCACCAGCAGACTAGGGACAGCTAAGGACAATGAGCAGTTCTTC. Translation gives CATSRLGTAKDNEQFF.

The chain carries TRBV6-2 or TRBV6-3 and TRBJ2-7, with 9 bases lining up with TRBD1. The J segment lost 3 bases and the V segment lost 6 bases, leaving 6 bases of the junction unmatched. This CDR3 has 14 amino acids. Looked up from germline, CDR1 is MNHEY and CDR2 is SVGEGT. CDR3 loop: CASSRDRVFYEQYF. The CDR3 bases are TGTGCCAGCAGCCGGGACAGGGTATTCTACGAGCAGTACTTC.

In DNA form, the CDR3 reads TGTGCTAGTGGTTTGAGTTGGGGGGTCGCAGAGACCCAGTACTTC. Its translation is CASGLSWGVAETQYF. The chain is built from TRBV12-5 and TRBJ2-5, with D maybe TRBD2 (6 bases). The germline V gene has CDR1 LGHNT and CDR2 FRNRAP. V dropped 2 bases and J dropped 4 bases, with 14 bases sitting between them. The CDR3 has 15 residues.

The chain joins TRBV7-6 to TRBJ2-5; the match to TRBD1 covers 7 bases. Germline assignment: CDR1 SGHVS and CDR2 FNYEAQ. There are 15 residues in the CDR3. V was pared by 5 bases and J by 2 bases, with 8 bases of the junction left unmatched. The CDR3 nucleotides read TGTGCCAGCAGCGCCGCACAGGGGAAGCAAGAGACCCAGTACTTC. Translation: CASSAAQGKQETQYF.

The chain joins TRBV6-5 to TRBJ1-4; 9 bases align to TRBD1. CDR3 length: 14 residues. Per the germline V gene, CDR1 is MNHEY and CDR2 is SVGAGI. V gave up 6 bases and J gave up 5 bases; unmatched junction bases: 4. The CDR3 DNA reads as TGTGCCAGCAGACCACAGGGGGCGAATGAAAAACTGTTTTTT. It encodes CASRPQGANEKLFF.

The chain carries TRBV4-3 and TRBJ1-4; D might be TRBD1 (6 bases). The CDR3 is 15 amino acids. With 1 base removed from V and 6 bases from J, the gap between germline ends came to 12 bases. The germline V gene encodes CDR1 LGHNA and CDR2 YSLEER. The CDR3 DNA is TGCGCCAGCAGCCAAGTGGCAGGGGTGGATGAAAAACTGTTTTTT. Translated, it gives CASSQVAGVDEKLFF.

V is TRBV24-1 and J is TRBJ1-2; D possibly corresponds to TRBD1 (6 bases). V was clipped by 4 bases and J by 8 bases, with 10 bases between them. CDR1 and CDR2 (germline): KGHDR, SFDVKD. There are 12 residues in the CDR3. CDR3 region: CATSDPGQGYTF. In DNA, the CDR3 is TGTGCCACCAGTGACCCTGGACAGGGCTACACCTTC.

The chain uses TRBV4-1 and TRBJ2-1, with 12 bases matching TRBD2. The CDR3 spans 19 residues. With 1 base clipped from V and 1 base from J, the junction kept 8 bases outside the gene matches. CDR1 is MGHRA, CDR2 YSYEKL, per germline. CDR3: CASSQVLAGGPPSYNEQFF. Written as DNA, the CDR3 is TGCGCCAGCAGCCAAGTTCTAGCGGGGGGGCCGCCGTCCTACAATGAGCAGTTCTTC.

This rearrangement joins TRBV12-3 or TRBV12-4 to TRBJ2-7, with TRBD1 matching 10 bases. This CDR3 contains 13 residues. The CDR3 reads CAVRDRGPYEQYF. The CDR3 DNA sequence: TGTGCAGTCCGGGACAGGGGTCCCTACGAGCAGTACTTC.

V is TRBV21-1 and J is TRBJ2-1; the listed D gene, TRBD2, was not tested against the DNA. TRBV21-1 is tagged as a pseudogene. The CDR3 runs to 9 residues. The CDR3 protein is CASSKVEFF. The CDR3 DNA reads TGTGCCAGCAGCAAGGTAGAGTTCTTC.

The V call is TRBV5-1, the J call TRBJ2-2; D may be TRBD2 (6 bases). The CDR3 sequence is 15 residues long. From germline, CDR1 is SGHRS and CDR2 YFSETQ. Trimming left V 4 bases short and J 0 bases short, with 10 bases between. The CDR3 here is CASSMSSANTGELFF. The DNA of the CDR3 is TGCGCCAGCAGCATGTCTAGCGCGAACACCGGGGAGCTGTTTTTT. The whole variable domain, remainder taken from reference TRBV5-1 and TRBJ2-2, is KAGVTQTPRYLIKTRGQQVTLSCSPISGHRSVSWYQQTPGQGLQFLFEYFSETQRNKGNFPGRFSGRQFSNSRSEMNVSTLELGDSALYLCASSMSSANTGELFFGEGSRLTVL.

The chain links TRBV7-6 to TRBJ1-4; 7 bases agree with TRBD1. V lost 5 bases, J lost 3 bases, and 9 bases stayed unmatched. The CDR3 length is 16 residues. Germline V gene lookup returns CDR1 SGHVS and CDR2 FNYEAQ. This CDR3 reads CASSPVDGTANEKLFF. Here the CDR3 DNA reads TGTGCCAGCAGCCCGGTAGATGGGACAGCTAATGAAAAACTGTTTTTT.

V is TRBV4-1 and J is TRBJ2-2; 7 bases match TRBD2. J was trimmed by 3 bases and V by 3 bases; bases with no gene match: 1. Germline CDR1 reads MGHRA; CDR2 reads YSYEKL. This CDR3 comprises 14 residues. CDR3 protein: CASSQGGDTGELFF. DNA of the CDR3: TGCGCCAGCAGCCAGGGGGGGGACACCGGGGAGCTGTTTTTT.

With regard to this clone: Other DNA sequences within the sample encode an identical CDR3. The chain has TRBV5-1 and TRBJ2-3; 7 positions match TRBD1. The V gene's germline CDR1 is SGHRS and CDR2 YFSETQ. This CDR3 is 15 amino acids long. V shed 0 bases, J shed 2 bases, and the junction held 3 bases outside the gene matches. CDR3 in amino acids: CASSLGQGSTDTQYF. As DNA, the CDR3 is TGCGCCAGCAGCTTGGGACAGGGTTCCACAGATACGCAGTATTTT.